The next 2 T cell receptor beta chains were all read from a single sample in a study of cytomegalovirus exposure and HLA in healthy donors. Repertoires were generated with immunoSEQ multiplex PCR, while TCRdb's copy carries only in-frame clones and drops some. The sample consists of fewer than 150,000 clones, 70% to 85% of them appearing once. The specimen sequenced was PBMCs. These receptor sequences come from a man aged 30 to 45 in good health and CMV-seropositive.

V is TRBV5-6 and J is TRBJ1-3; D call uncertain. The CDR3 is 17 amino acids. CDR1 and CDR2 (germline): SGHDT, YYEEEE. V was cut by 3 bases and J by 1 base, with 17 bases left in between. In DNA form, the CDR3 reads TGTGCCAGCAGCTCTCAGGTTTCCCTAATTTCTGGAAACACCATATATTTT. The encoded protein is CASSSQVSLISGNTIYF.

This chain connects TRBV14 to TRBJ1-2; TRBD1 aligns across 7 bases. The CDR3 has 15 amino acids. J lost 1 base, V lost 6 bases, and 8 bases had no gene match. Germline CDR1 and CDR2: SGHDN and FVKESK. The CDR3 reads CASSPLGQSNYGYTF. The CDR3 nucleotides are TGTGCCAGCAGTCCTCTGGGACAGAGTAACTATGGCTACACCTTC.